This TCR beta chain comes out of a study of T cell responses to AZD1222 COVID-19 vaccine. Method: immunoSEQ multiplex PCR; TCRdb's copy keeps in-frame clones and lacks some. The table includes some 130,000 clones, roughly 88% detected once. Germline CDR1 is LNHDA and CDR2 is SQIVND (reference sequence). The CDR3 has 13 residues. With V trimmed by 6 bases and J by 4 bases, 5 bases remained unmatched. The receptor comes from an adult in good health. The sample consisted of peripheral blood, taken on day 0 of AZD1222 vaccination. The rearrangement joins TRBV19 to TRBJ1-1; TRBD1 aligns across 7 bases. Here the CDR3 DNA reads TGTGCCAGTAGCGGACAGGTTGGCACTGAAGCTTTCTTT. Protein sequence: CASSGQVGTEAFF.